The TCR beta chain under discussion was sequenced for a study of cytomegalovirus exposure and HLA in healthy donors (dated by TCRdb to about 2017). Study-level background: According to an earlier analysis of a few hundred of the donors, roughly 180 million T cells yielded approximately 120 million unique TCR beta sequences and around 280 Gb of sequence data. The study aimed to test whether signatures of past pathogen exposure could be identified by cataloging public T cell receptors. In a later genetic analysis, genome-wide SNP genotypes for about 55% of the roughly 670 donors were used, and that subset was treated as a discovery cohort. About 280 gigabases of sequencing data and tens of millions of unique TCR sequences made up an early release that covered nearly 650 HLA-typed donors. On average, 235,054 unique TCR beta nucleotide sequences were sequenced per donor among about 400 genotyped donors of the cohort, with approximately 18% of those sequences being non-productive. The genetic ancestry cluster associated with self-reported Caucasian donors included approximately 85% of the 398 genotyped donors. The number of donors typed differed by locus, with roughly 620-630 for A, B, C, DRB1 and DQB1, about 500 for DQA1, over 600 for DPA1, and under 490 for DPB1. To predict cytomegalovirus infection status, the study brought together high-throughput TCR immunosequencing, statistical association of individual TCRs with disease status, and machine learning. All discovery cohort repertoires had been generated on a single sequencing platform. In addition to the first cohort of about 650 subjects, a separate validation cohort of 130 or so different subjects was used. The later analysis used no new phenotypic data to find candidate immune exposures, relying instead on TCR beta sequences and their occurrence across donors. About five DR-DQ haplotypes were treated as single units for association and clustering because of strong linkage in the cohort. A later analysis re-analyzed previously published TCR beta repertoires from 666 donors and added high-resolution HLA genotyping to study TCR occurrence patterns. To decide whether each TCR beta V gene segment behaved as functional or pseudogenic, an earlier analysis of some 600 of the donors relied on high-throughput TCR beta sequencing. The study profiled the T cell repertoires of around 700 subjects by immunosequencing and related them to cytomegalovirus serostatus. Donor age, sex, ethnicity and CMV serostatus were compiled together with the repertoire data. Both class I and class II loci were covered by HLA typing, at four-digit resolution.

As regards this clone: This receptor's antigen is unknown. Within one base of it there is no much larger clone, and no base qualities were kept.

Here is what the overall study found, with its caveats: The presence/absence analyses assumed that sequencing depth was roughly uniform across donors, and that assumption may not be true. A later analysis associated 16,951 TCR beta sequences with specific HLA alleles at a false discovery rate of 0.05. In an earlier analysis of 587 of the donors, most TCR beta V segments were observed in productive rearrangements about 87% or about 30% of the time, broadly matching IMGT annotations. The earlier analysis of 587 of the donors excluded over 15 rarely observed V segments, including chromosome 9 orphons, because counts were too low. When HLA alleles, especially DR and DQ, strongly co-occurred, attributing TCR associations to individual alleles was difficult. HLA typing was unavailable for some donors at each locus, so association tests used only the typed subset. In vitro tests confirmed that a few of the cytomegalovirus-associated TCR beta chains recognize cytomegalovirus antigens. It was suggested by the authors that the approach could potentially be generalized to other disease states and immunological phenotypes. The classifier was reported to diagnose cytomegalovirus status with high specificity and sensitivity in both the original cohort and the validation cohort. In a later analysis, HLA-associated TCR beta chains showed more clonal expansion and lower generation probabilities than non-associated chains that were equally common. A further reported finding was that TCR beta sequences accurately predicted the HLA-A and HLA-B alleles for most subjects in the first cohort. The cohort was sequenced for TCR beta chains only, and without alpha or paired-chain data the features that could be detected were limited. For the cohort, immune exposure information was limited to CMV serostatus. Because the 87-base-pair reads could not distinguish some IMGT-functional V segments, including TRBV6-2 and TRBV6-3, those segments were excluded. In the study, 150 to 200 TCR beta chains were listed as associated with cytomegalovirus. A cluster of highly shared sequence variants was judged likely to be a technical artifact of the sequencing pipeline. Linkage disequilibrium might explain the correlated functional status among segregating V segments, but an unknown experimental factor could not be ruled out. Most TCR sequences were observed very rarely across donors, whereas some public TCRs were present in many individuals. Compared with the approximately 710-donor mean, donors in an Asian-associated ancestry cluster had fewer N-insertions in productive TCRs, according to a later genetic analysis. In a later analysis, several top co-occurrence clusters were reported to appear linked to parvovirus B19, influenza, CMV and Epstein-Barr virus. A later analysis found that most CMV-associated TCR beta chains appeared HLA-restricted, with HLA associations seemingly driven largely by CMV exposure. In a later genetic analysis, a missense DCLRE1C variant was associated with V-gene and J-gene trimming of TCR beta chains, and the association was replicated in an independent cohort. A later analysis found that TCR association rates varied across HLA loci, with DRB1 alleles showing the most associated TCRs and HLA-C alleles the fewest.

As encoded in the germline V gene (reference sequence), CDR1 is SGHNT while CDR2 is YYREEE. The V and J ends are trimmed by 0 bases and 2 bases, leaving 9 bases between them. The CDR3 contains 14 residues, cysteine and phenylalanine counted. Just CDR3 DNA is preserved here, 42 bases in frame from base 1. The cohort was made up of 666 healthy bone marrow donors. At the time of sampling, every cohort member was nominally healthy, though immune exposures that went unrecorded were likely present. The donor was CMV seronegative and was included in the group of around 320 seronegative cohort members. Each donor provided a peripheral blood sample, and peripheral blood mononuclear cells were used for TCR beta sequencing. Genomic DNA was extracted from the blood cell samples with the Qiagen DNeasy Blood Extraction Kit. The method behind the library was the immunoSEQ multiplex PCR assay. For the multiplex PCR, a mixture combining 60 forward primers for TCR Vbeta segments and 13 reverse primers for TCR Jbeta segments was used. The CDR3 region of rearranged TCR beta genes was amplified from genomic DNA by a multiplex PCR assay. Amplified TCR beta libraries were sequenced as 87-base-pair reads on the Illumina HiSeq System. The study's own analysis went as follows. In a later analysis, tens of millions of unique TCR beta chains were counted across the roughly 670 repertoires, and around 10 million of these chains were shared by at least two donors. A nearest-neighbor algorithm error-corrected the raw reads and collapsed the reads into unique sequences, merging closely related sequences to remove PCR and sequencing errors. Alignment of CDR3 sequences to IMGT reference sequences was used to assign V, D and J gene segments. For a sequence to be retained, a match of at least six nucleotides was required to both a V gene segment and a J gene segment. Rearrangements were called productive when the CDR3 lacked stop codons and stayed in frame with V and J; all others were non-productive. CDR3 was defined by IMGT convention, running from the second conserved V-encoded cysteine to the conserved J-encoded phenylalanine. Sequences without an unambiguous match to a single V gene segment were excluded from the earlier analysis of 450 to 650 of the donors. In an earlier analysis of a few hundred of the donors, V segments were called functional above 56.7% productive rearrangements and were called segregating when the between-donor standard deviation exceeded 5%. A statistical classification framework was built for diagnosing cytomegalovirus status from the catalog of TCR beta chain sequences. V and J gene assignment, in a later analysis, came from comparing TCR nucleotide sequences with IMGT/GENE-DB human TR gene sequences. The TCRdist pipeline was used in a later analysis to assign CDR3 sequences and most-parsimonious VDJ recombination scenarios. In a later analysis, each TCR beta chain was defined by its CDR3 amino acid sequence together with its V-gene family, and reads without a unique V-gene family were excluded. In a later analysis, around 600 highly shared, low-generation-probability nucleotide sequences were removed to address suspected cross-contamination and a sequencing artifact. In a later analysis, a clonal expansion index was calculated for each public chain from normalized within-repertoire ranks of inferred template counts. A later analysis computed generation probabilities with a VDJ recombination model fitted to out-of-frame rearrangements, and checked the results against IGoR. A later analysis scored TCR-TCR, TCR-HLA and TCR-CMV co-occurrence with hypergeometric tests, applying a repertoire-size bias correction to TCR pairs. False discovery rates were estimated in a later analysis by permuting HLA or CMV assignments 20 times. In a later analysis, co-occurring TCRs were grouped using DBSCAN, with TCRdist sequence similarity added in when clustering inside HLA-allele-positive subsets. For co-occurrence clustering, repertoires with fewer than 30,000 or more than 120,000 public chains were excluded, along with a handful of repertoires with anomalous nucleotide sharing. Sourced from immuneACCESS, this table was stored by TCRdb with only in-frame sequences that have V and J called. A share of the clones is absent; for the studies checked, an unresolved V gene accounts for under half, and the remainder has no known explanation. Clone size and V and J calls were adopted from that table, with D and trimming inferred from the DNA. This sample has roughly 120,000 clones in its table, and around 78% of those were observed once. 1.3% of the sample goes to the ten largest clones.

The clonotype originates from a woman aged 25 to 39 in good health and CMV-seronegative. Recombination joined TRBV5-4 with TRBJ2-7, with no confident D gene call. Sequencing was carried out using PBMCs. The bases are TGTGCCAGCAGCTTGGACCCAGAAGCCTACGAGCAGTACTTC. Its protein reads: CASSLDPEAYEQYF.